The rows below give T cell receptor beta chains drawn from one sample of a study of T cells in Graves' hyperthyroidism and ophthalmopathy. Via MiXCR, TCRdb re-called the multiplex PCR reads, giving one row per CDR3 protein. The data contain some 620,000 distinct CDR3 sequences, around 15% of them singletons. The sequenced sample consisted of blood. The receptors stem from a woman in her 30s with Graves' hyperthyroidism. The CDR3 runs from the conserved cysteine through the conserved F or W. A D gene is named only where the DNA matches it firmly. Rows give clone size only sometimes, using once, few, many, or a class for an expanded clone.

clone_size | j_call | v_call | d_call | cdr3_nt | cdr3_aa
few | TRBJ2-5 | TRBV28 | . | TGTGCCAGCATGAGGGGGGGGAAGACCCAGTACTTC | CASMRGGKTQYF
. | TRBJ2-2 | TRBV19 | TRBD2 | TGTGCCAGTAACTACCTTGGACTAGCGGGAGAATGGAGGATCACCGGGGAGCTGTTTTTT | CASNYLGLAGEWRITGELFF
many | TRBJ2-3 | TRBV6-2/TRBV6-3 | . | TGTGCCAGCAGTTACGAAGATACGCAGTATTTT | CASSYEDTQYF
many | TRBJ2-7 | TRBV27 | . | TGTGCCAGCAGTTTAGGGGTGCTCTCCTACGAGCAGTACTTC | CASSLGVLSYEQYF
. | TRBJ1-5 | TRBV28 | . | TGTGCCAGCAGTTTAGTCGGACTGTATAGCAATCAGCCCCAGCATTTT | CASSLVGLYSNQPQHF
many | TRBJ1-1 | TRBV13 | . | TGTGCCAGCAGCTCCCAGGCCTCACCTGGGGGCACTGAAGCTTTCTTT | CASSSQASPGGTEAFF
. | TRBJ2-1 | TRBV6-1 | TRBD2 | TGTGCCAGCAAACGGCTAGCGGGAGGAACTAATGAGCAGTTCTTC | CASKRLAGGTNEQFF
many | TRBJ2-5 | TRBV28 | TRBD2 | TGTGCCAGCAGTCTCCGTCTAGCGGGAGAGACCCAGTACTTC | CASSLRLAGETQYF
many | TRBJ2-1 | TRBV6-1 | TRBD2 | TGTGCCAGCTCCCATTCGCCCTCGGCTAGCGGCCTCAATGAGCAGTTCTTC | CASSHSPSASGLNEQFF
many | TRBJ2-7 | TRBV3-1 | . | TGTGCCAGCAGCACGACGACTAGTTCCTACGAGCAGTACTTC | CASSTTTSSYEQYF
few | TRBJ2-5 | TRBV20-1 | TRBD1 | TGCAGTGCTACGGCGGACAGGGAGCAAGAGACCCAGTACTTC | CSATADREQETQYF
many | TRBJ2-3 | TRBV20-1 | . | TGCAGTGCTCCGGCGGGCAGCACAGATACGCAGTATTTT | CSAPAGSTDTQYF
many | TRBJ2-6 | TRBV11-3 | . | TGTGCCAGCAGCTTCGGGGCCGGAGCCAACGTCCTGACTTTC | CASSFGAGANVLTF
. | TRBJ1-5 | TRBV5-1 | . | TGTGCCAGCAGCTTGGGATCCTCGGGATTAAATCAGCCCCAGCATTTT | CASSLGSSGLNQPQHF
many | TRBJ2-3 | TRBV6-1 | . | TGTGCCAGCAGTGAAGCGACAACAGATACGCAGTATTTT | CASSEATTDTQYF
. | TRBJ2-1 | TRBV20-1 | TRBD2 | TGCAGTGCTAAACCGGTAGCGGGAGGGTACAATGAGCAGTTCTTC | CSAKPVAGGYNEQFF
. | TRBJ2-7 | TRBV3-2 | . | TGTGCCAGCAGCCAAGAAAGTACAGGGGGCATCCTAAACGAGCAGTACTTC | CASSQESTGGILNEQYF
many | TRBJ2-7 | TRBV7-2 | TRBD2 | TGTGCCAGCAGCACTGGACTAGCGGGAAGGGATGGTTACGAGCAGTACTTC | CASSTGLAGRDGYEQYF
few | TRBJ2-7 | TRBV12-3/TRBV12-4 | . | TGTGCCAGCAGCCCCGACAGGAACGAGCAGTACTTC | CASSPDRNEQYF
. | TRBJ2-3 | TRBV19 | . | TGTGCCAGTAGTCCCCGATGGGAGGCGAATACGCAGTATTTT | CASSPRWEANTQYF
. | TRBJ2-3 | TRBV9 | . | TGTGCCAGCAGCCCGGACGAAAGGGTACGGCGGAGCGCAGATACGCAGTATTTT | CASSPDERVRRSADTQYF
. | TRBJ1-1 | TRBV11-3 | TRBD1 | TGTGCCAGCAGCACCCACAGGGGAAAGGACACTGAAGCTTTCTTT | CASSTHRGKDTEAFF
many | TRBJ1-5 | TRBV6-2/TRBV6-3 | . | TGTGCCAGCAATAACGGGCGGCCCCAGCATTTT | CASNNGRPQHF
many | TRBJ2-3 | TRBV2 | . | TGTGCCAGCAGTGAAATGCGGGCCCCTAGCACAGATACGCAGTATTTT | CASSEMRAPSTDTQYF
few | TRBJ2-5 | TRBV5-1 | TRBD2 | TGCGCCAGCAGCTTGGTTTCACTAGCGGATCCAAGAAGGGGAGAGACCCAGTACTTC | CASSLVSLADPRRGETQYF
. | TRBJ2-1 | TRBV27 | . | TGTGCCAGCAGTTTTAGGGGTGGGTTTAATGAGCAGTTCTTC | CASSFRGGFNEQFF
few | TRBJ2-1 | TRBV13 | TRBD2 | TGTGCCAGCAGTCGGCGGGGGAGCGGGAGCCATGAGCAGTTCTTC | CASSRRGSGSHEQFF
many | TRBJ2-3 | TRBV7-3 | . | TGTGCCAGCAGCTTTCAGGGACGGGGCGGCACAGATACGCAGTATTTT | CASSFQGRGGTDTQYF
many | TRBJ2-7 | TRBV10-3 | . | TGTGCCATCAGCTTAGGGATCGAGCAGTACTTC | CAISLGIEQYF
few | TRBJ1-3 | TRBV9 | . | TGTGCCAGCAGCTCAGTTAAAAGGGATGAGCGGAACACCATATATTTT | CASSSVKRDERNTIYF
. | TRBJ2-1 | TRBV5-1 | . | TGCGCCAGCAGCGGAGGGAGACCCCCCTACAATGAGCAGTTCTTC | CASSGGRPPYNEQFF
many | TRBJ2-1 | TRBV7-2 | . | TGTGCCAGCAGCCCAGATATCGGGAGCTCCTACAATGAGCAGTTCTTC | CASSPDIGSSYNEQFF
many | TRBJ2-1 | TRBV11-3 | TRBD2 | TGTGCCAGCAGCCCCCGGACTAGCGGGAACTACAATGAGCAGTTCTTC | CASSPRTSGNYNEQFF
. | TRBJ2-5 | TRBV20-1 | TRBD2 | TGCAGTGCTAGAGACCCGACTAGCGGAACAGAGACCCAGTACTTC | CSARDPTSGTETQYF
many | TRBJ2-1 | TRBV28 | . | TGTGCCAGCAGCCGAAGAGCTCGTGAGCAGTTCTTC | CASSRRAREQFF
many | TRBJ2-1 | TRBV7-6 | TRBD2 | TGTGCCAGCAGCGCGCTAGCGGGACTCTTTTACAATGAGCAGTTCTTC | CASSALAGLFYNEQFF
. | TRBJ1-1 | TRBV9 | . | TGTGCCAGCAGCGTAGAGCCCCTTATGAACACTGAAGCTTTCTTT | CASSVEPLMNTEAFF
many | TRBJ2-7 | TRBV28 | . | TGTGCCACCCGTAGTTGGGACATTCCCTACGAGCAGTACTTC | CATRSWDIPYEQYF
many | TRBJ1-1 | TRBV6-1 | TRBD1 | TGTGCCAGCAGTGAAGCTTATTGGACAGGGAAAACTGAAGCTTTCTTT | CASSEAYWTGKTEAFF
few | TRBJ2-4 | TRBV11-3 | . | TGTGCCAGCAGCCCCCGGGAGAAGGGCAAAAACATTCAGTACTTC | CASSPREKGKNIQYF
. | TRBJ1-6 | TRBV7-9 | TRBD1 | TGTGCCAGCAGCACACAAAGCCGTCGACAGGGGAATTCACCCCTCCACTTT | CASSTQSRRQGNSPLHF
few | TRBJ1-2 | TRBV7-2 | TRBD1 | TGTGCCAGCAGCTCAGTAGGGACAGGGGGTAACTATGGCTACACCTTC | CASSSVGTGGNYGYTF
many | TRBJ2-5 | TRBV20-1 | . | TGCAGTGCTATTTCAGAATCGGAGACCCAGTACTTC | CSAISESETQYF
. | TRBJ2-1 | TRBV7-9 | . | TGTGCCAGCAGGAACGGACTTCACCATGAGCAGTTCTTC | CASRNGLHHEQFF
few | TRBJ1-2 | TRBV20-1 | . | TGCAGTGCTAGAGGACCCAGGGGAGGAGGCTACACCTTC | CSARGPRGGGYTF
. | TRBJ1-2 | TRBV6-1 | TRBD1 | TGTGCCAGCAGTAGGACAGGGAAACTCCCTAACTATGGCTACACCTTC | CASSRTGKLPNYGYTF
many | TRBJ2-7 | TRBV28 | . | TGTGCCAGCAGTTTTGGGGACGACCCTCGCGAGCAGTACTTC | CASSFGDDPREQYF
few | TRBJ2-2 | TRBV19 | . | TGTGCCAGTAGTATTAGGGGCGGGGAGCTGTTTTTT | CASSIRGGELFF
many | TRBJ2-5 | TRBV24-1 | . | TGTGCCACCAGTGTGGGCAGGGGCCAAGAGACCCAGTACTTC | CATSVGRGQETQYF
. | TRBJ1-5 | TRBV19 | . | TGTGCCAGTAGTATCGTTTGGGAGGGTAAGCAGCCCCAGCATTTT | CASSIVWEGKQPQHF
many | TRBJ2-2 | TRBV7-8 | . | TGTGCCAGCAGCTTAGGGTACAGGAACACCGGGGAGCTGTTTTTT | CASSLGYRNTGELFF
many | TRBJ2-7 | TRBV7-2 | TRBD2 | TGTGCCAGCAGCTTTTTCGGGGGGGCCCAAGTGGTATCCTACGAGCAGTACTTC | CASSFFGGAQVVSYEQYF